This TCR beta chain was observed in a study of cytomegalovirus exposure and HLA in healthy donors. V was shortened by 1 base and J by 2 bases, with 7 bases between the two germline ends. Germline assignment: CDR1 SGHRS and CDR2 YFSETQ. The CDR3 runs to 14 residues. Vbeta (60) and Jbeta (13) primers were used in the PCR. Generated by immunoSEQ multiplex PCR, the TCRdb table keeps only in-frame clones and is missing some. The table lists 130,000 or so clones, almost 85% of them singletons. Sample: PBMCs. This sequence originates from a woman between 18 and 30 years old in good health and CMV-seronegative. The chain joins TRBV5-1 to TRBJ1-3, with D unclear. The CDR3: CASSLTATGNTIYF. The CDR3 DNA reads as TGCGCCAGCAGCTTGACAGCAACTGGAAACACCATATATTTT.